The rows below give T cell receptor beta chains drawn from one sample of a study of T cell responses to AZD1222 COVID-19 vaccine. The data were produced by immunoSEQ multiplex PCR, yet TCRdb's version contains in-frame clones alone and is incomplete. The sample holds tens of thousands of clones; around 93% are singletons and the top ten take about 8%. Sequencing used peripheral blood, obtained 28 days after the second AZD1222 dose. These receptors all stem from an adult who received the AZD1222 COVID-19 vaccine. CDR3s include the opening cysteine and the closing phenylalanine or tryptophan. The D gene is left open where the match is weak. Some rows mark clone size as missing; the rest say once, few, many or name a class of expanded clone.

cdr3_nt: TGCGCCAGCAGCTTGCCTCAGATCTACAATGAGCAGTTCTTC; cdr3_aa: CASSLPQIYNEQFF; d_call: NA; v_call: TRBV5-1; j_call: TRBJ2-1; clone_size: NA
cdr3_nt: TGTGCCAGCAGCTTTCAGGGGAACACTGAAGCTTTCTTT; cdr3_aa: CASSFQGNTEAFF; d_call: NA; v_call: TRBV5-6; j_call: TRBJ1-1; clone_size: once
cdr3_nt: TGTGCCAGCAGTTCGGCTCCGGGACTAGCGGACTCCGCCACAGATACGCAGTATTTT; cdr3_aa: CASSSAPGLADSATDTQYF; d_call: TRBD2; v_call: TRBV28; j_call: TRBJ2-3; clone_size: once
cdr3_nt: TGTGCCAGCAGTTTGGGACAGGGGAGTCCCTCAGATACGCAGTATTTT; cdr3_aa: CASSLGQGSPSDTQYF; d_call: TRBD1; v_call: TRBV27; j_call: TRBJ2-3; clone_size: NA
cdr3_nt: TGCGCCAGCAGCTTGGATCCAGCGGGAGTGGAGGAGACCCAGTACTTC; cdr3_aa: CASSLDPAGVEETQYF; d_call: TRBD2; v_call: TRBV5-1; j_call: TRBJ2-5; clone_size: once
cdr3_nt: TGTGCCAGTAGTAAACTAGCGGCGACGTACTTATCCTACAATGAGCAGTTCTTC; cdr3_aa: CASSKLAATYLSYNEQFF; d_call: TRBD2; v_call: TRBV19; j_call: TRBJ2-1; clone_size: NA
cdr3_nt: TGTGCCAGCAGTTTAAGCCCGGGGCGGGGGCCCCAGCATTTT; cdr3_aa: CASSLSPGRGPQHF; d_call: NA; v_call: TRBV28; j_call: TRBJ1-5; clone_size: NA
cdr3_nt: TGTGCCAGCAGCTTGACCGGGACAGGCCCCTACGAGCAGTACTTC; cdr3_aa: CASSLTGTGPYEQYF; d_call: TRBD1; v_call: TRBV5-5; j_call: TRBJ2-7; clone_size: NA
cdr3_nt: TGTGCCACCAGTGATACCCCCGGGACAGGGGGCTTCTACAATGAGCAGTTCTTC; cdr3_aa: CATSDTPGTGGFYNEQFF; d_call: TRBD1; v_call: TRBV24-1; j_call: TRBJ2-1; clone_size: NA
cdr3_nt: TGTGCCAGCAGCCAGAGGACAACCAACACTGAAGCTTTCTTT; cdr3_aa: CASSQRTTNTEAFF; d_call: NA; v_call: TRBV3-1/TRBV3-2; j_call: TRBJ1-1; clone_size: NA
cdr3_nt: TGTGCCACCAGTGACCGACAGGACCATGGCTACACCTTC; cdr3_aa: CATSDRQDHGYTF; d_call: NA; v_call: TRBV24-1; j_call: TRBJ1-2; clone_size: NA
cdr3_nt: TGTGCCAGCTCCCCGGGCGGTAGAAATGAGCAGTTCTTC; cdr3_aa: CASSPGGRNEQFF; d_call: NA; v_call: TRBV18; j_call: TRBJ2-1; clone_size: NA
cdr3_nt: TGCGCCAGCAGCTTGTTGCGTAGCACAGATACGCAGTATTTT; cdr3_aa: CASSLLRSTDTQYF; d_call: NA; v_call: TRBV5-1; j_call: TRBJ2-3; clone_size: NA
cdr3_nt: TGTGCCAGCAGCTCAGGACTATCCTACGAGCAGTACTTC; cdr3_aa: CASSSGLSYEQYF; d_call: NA; v_call: TRBV7-2; j_call: TRBJ2-7; clone_size: NA
cdr3_nt: TGTGCCAGCAGCTCCGGACAGCTAAACACTGAAGCTTTCTTT; cdr3_aa: CASSSGQLNTEAFF; d_call: NA; v_call: TRBV11-3; j_call: TRBJ1-1; clone_size: NA
cdr3_nt: TGTGCCACCAGTGCGGGGGATTTGGGGGACTATGGCTACACCTTC; cdr3_aa: CATSAGDLGDYGYTF; d_call: NA; v_call: TRBV24-1; j_call: TRBJ1-2; clone_size: NA
cdr3_nt: TGTGCCAGCAGCTCCAGCGGGACTACGAATGAGCAGTTCTTC; cdr3_aa: CASSSSGTTNEQFF; d_call: TRBD2; v_call: TRBV7-9; j_call: TRBJ2-1; clone_size: NA
cdr3_nt: TGTGCCAGCAGTTACCTACGACAGAATATAGGATATGGCTACACCTTC; cdr3_aa: CASSYLRQNIGYGYTF; d_call: NA; v_call: TRBV6-5; j_call: TRBJ1-2; clone_size: NA
cdr3_nt: TGTGCCAGCAGCAGAGGTGGGTCCGGGGAGCTGTTTTTT; cdr3_aa: CASSRGGSGELFF; d_call: NA; v_call: TRBV28; j_call: TRBJ2-2; clone_size: NA
cdr3_nt: TGTGCCAGCAGCCAAGACCTCCCGGGTCGATCCTACGAGCAGTACTTC; cdr3_aa: CASSQDLPGRSYEQYF; d_call: NA; v_call: TRBV3-1/TRBV3-2; j_call: TRBJ2-7; clone_size: NA
cdr3_nt: TGCGCCAGCAGCTTGGGCTACGAGCAGTACTTC; cdr3_aa: CASSLGYEQYF; d_call: NA; v_call: TRBV5-1; j_call: TRBJ2-7; clone_size: NA
cdr3_nt: TGCAGCGTGAACAAACCAGCGGGAGGGCCTAATGAGCAGTTCTTC; cdr3_aa: CSVNKPAGGPNEQFF; d_call: TRBD2; v_call: TRBV29-1; j_call: TRBJ2-1; clone_size: NA
cdr3_nt: TGTGCCAGTAGCTGGGACACCCGGAGTGCCTACGAGCAGTACTTC; cdr3_aa: CASSWDTRSAYEQYF; d_call: NA; v_call: TRBV19; j_call: TRBJ2-7; clone_size: NA
cdr3_nt: TGCAGTGCTACCCCGGGATACGAGCAGTACTTC; cdr3_aa: CSATPGYEQYF; d_call: NA; v_call: TRBV20-1; j_call: TRBJ2-7; clone_size: NA
cdr3_nt: TGTGCCAGCAGTCCCCAGACAGGCACTGAAGCTTTCTTT; cdr3_aa: CASSPQTGTEAFF; d_call: NA; v_call: TRBV12-3/TRBV12-4; j_call: TRBJ1-1; clone_size: NA
cdr3_nt: TGTGCCAGCAGCCTCCAGACAGGAGAGAATGAAAAACTGTTTTTT; cdr3_aa: CASSLQTGENEKLFF; d_call: NA; v_call: TRBV5-4; j_call: TRBJ1-4; clone_size: NA
cdr3_nt: TGTGCCAGCAGTTTATCGGGGGCGGTCTATGGCTACACCTTC; cdr3_aa: CASSLSGAVYGYTF; d_call: NA; v_call: TRBV28; j_call: TRBJ1-2; clone_size: NA
cdr3_nt: TGTGCCAGCAGTGAGGGGGGCGGGTTCCAAGAGACCCAGTACTTC; cdr3_aa: CASSEGGGFQETQYF; d_call: NA; v_call: TRBV2; j_call: TRBJ2-5; clone_size: NA
cdr3_nt: TGCGCCAGCAGTCATATACTTCCGGGACAGGGGAAGGGGGAAAAACTGTTTTTT; cdr3_aa: CASSHILPGQGKGEKLFF; d_call: TRBD1; v_call: TRBV10-1; j_call: TRBJ1-4; clone_size: NA
cdr3_nt: TGTGCCAGCAGAACAGGGTGGTCAGGCTCCTACGAGCAGTACTTC; cdr3_aa: CASRTGWSGSYEQYF; d_call: NA; v_call: TRBV6-5; j_call: TRBJ2-7; clone_size: NA
cdr3_nt: TGTGCCAGCAGTGAAGATGCCCAGGGGAGCGGGGAGCTGTTTTTT; cdr3_aa: CASSEDAQGSGELFF; d_call: NA; v_call: TRBV6-1; j_call: TRBJ2-2; clone_size: once
cdr3_nt: TGTGCCAGCAGCTTAGATCCTACCGGAGCAGGTACGCAGTATTTT; cdr3_aa: CASSLDPTGAGTQYF; d_call: NA; v_call: TRBV11-2; j_call: TRBJ2-3; clone_size: NA
cdr3_nt: TGTGCCAGCAGCAGATCCTTAGGACAGGGAGGGGGTCGGGAGCTGTTTTTT; cdr3_aa: CASSRSLGQGGGRELFF; d_call: NA; v_call: TRBV5-4; j_call: TRBJ2-2; clone_size: NA
cdr3_nt: TGTGCCAGCAGCGCGGGACAGGGATGGTCTGAAGCTTTCTTT; cdr3_aa: CASSAGQGWSEAFF; d_call: TRBD1; v_call: TRBV7-2; j_call: TRBJ1-1; clone_size: once
cdr3_nt: TGTGCCAGCAGTTTCAGGGCTAATGGCAATGAGCAGTTCTTC; cdr3_aa: CASSFRANGNEQFF; d_call: NA; v_call: TRBV28; j_call: TRBJ2-1; clone_size: NA
cdr3_nt: TGCGCCAGCAGCTTGGGCCTTTCCGATGGGGCCAACGTCCTGACTTTC; cdr3_aa: CASSLGLSDGANVLTF; d_call: NA; v_call: TRBV5-1; j_call: TRBJ2-6; clone_size: NA
cdr3_nt: TGTGCCAGTACCCGGACTAGCGGGAGCCTCCGCACAGATACGCAGTATTTT; cdr3_aa: CASTRTSGSLRTDTQYF; d_call: TRBD2; v_call: TRBV19; j_call: TRBJ2-3; clone_size: NA
cdr3_nt: TGTGCCAGCAGCCCGCTAGCGGGAGTGATCACAGATACGCAGTATTTT; cdr3_aa: CASSPLAGVITDTQYF; d_call: TRBD2; v_call: TRBV5-4; j_call: TRBJ2-3; clone_size: NA
cdr3_nt: TGTGCCAGTAGTATGGGCAGGGCCCTAGGGGAGACCCAGTACTTC; cdr3_aa: CASSMGRALGETQYF; d_call: NA; v_call: TRBV19; j_call: TRBJ2-5; clone_size: NA
cdr3_nt: TGCAGCCTTAAACAGGGGGCAGGAGCAGATACGCAGTATTTT; cdr3_aa: CSLKQGAGADTQYF; d_call: TRBD1; v_call: TRBV29-1; j_call: TRBJ2-3; clone_size: NA
cdr3_nt: TGTGCCAGCAGCCCTAGCGGGAAAGGCACAGATACGCAGTATTTT; cdr3_aa: CASSPSGKGTDTQYF; d_call: TRBD2; v_call: TRBV7-2; j_call: TRBJ2-3; clone_size: once
cdr3_nt: TGTGCCAGCAGTTTCGCTCAACTGCGGGCCAATGAGCAGTTCTTC; cdr3_aa: CASSFAQLRANEQFF; d_call: NA; v_call: TRBV28; j_call: TRBJ2-1; clone_size: NA
cdr3_nt: TGTGCCAGCAGTTACAGGCAGTCGAGATTAGACCCTGAGCAGTACTTC; cdr3_aa: CASSYRQSRLDPEQYF; d_call: NA; v_call: TRBV6-6; j_call: TRBJ2-7; clone_size: NA
cdr3_nt: TGTGCCAGCTCACCAAACAGTATGGGCGGGGAGCTGTTTTTT; cdr3_aa: CASSPNSMGGELFF; d_call: NA; v_call: TRBV18; j_call: TRBJ2-2; clone_size: NA
cdr3_nt: TGTGCCAGCAGCCCCTACCTGGCGGGAGCAAAAGATACGCAGTATTTT; cdr3_aa: CASSPYLAGAKDTQYF; d_call: TRBD2; v_call: TRBV27; j_call: TRBJ2-3; clone_size: many
cdr3_nt: TGTGCCAGCTCACCTACGGGCGCTTCTGGAAACACCATATATTTT; cdr3_aa: CASSPTGASGNTIYF; d_call: NA; v_call: TRBV18; j_call: TRBJ1-3; clone_size: NA
cdr3_nt: TGTGCCAGCAGTCCCGGGACAGGACGAACTAATGAAAAACTGTTTTTT; cdr3_aa: CASSPGTGRTNEKLFF; d_call: TRBD1; v_call: TRBV5-5; j_call: TRBJ1-4; clone_size: NA
cdr3_nt: TGTGCCAGCAGTTACATCCCTCCCGCCTACGAGCAGTACTTC; cdr3_aa: CASSYIPPAYEQYF; d_call: NA; v_call: TRBV6-2/TRBV6-3; j_call: TRBJ2-7; clone_size: few
cdr3_nt: TGTGCCATCACTCGACAGGATTATGGCTACACCTTC; cdr3_aa: CAITRQDYGYTF; d_call: NA; v_call: TRBV28; j_call: TRBJ1-2; clone_size: NA
cdr3_nt: TGTGCCAGCAGTTTAGCAGGGGGACTGAATGAAAAACTGTTTTTT; cdr3_aa: CASSLAGGLNEKLFF; d_call: TRBD1; v_call: TRBV28; j_call: TRBJ1-4; clone_size: NA
cdr3_nt: TGTGCCAGCAGCACGGGGCCGGGTCGGGAGCAGTACTTC; cdr3_aa: CASSTGPGREQYF; d_call: NA; v_call: TRBV11-3; j_call: TRBJ2-7; clone_size: once
cdr3_nt: TGCGCCAGCAGCTATGTAGCTGGATTTATGAACACTGAAGCTTTCTTT; cdr3_aa: CASSYVAGFMNTEAFF; d_call: NA; v_call: TRBV5-1; j_call: TRBJ1-1; clone_size: NA
cdr3_nt: TGTGCCAGCAGCGCCGGATCTAATCAGCCCCAGCATTTT; cdr3_aa: CASSAGSNQPQHF; d_call: NA; v_call: TRBV7-6; j_call: TRBJ1-5; clone_size: NA
cdr3_nt: TGTGCCAGCAGTTCCCGGACAGGGGACCGGAGCGGGAGTAACACCGGGGAGCTGTTTTTT; cdr3_aa: CASSSRTGDRSGSNTGELFF; d_call: NA; v_call: TRBV13; j_call: TRBJ2-2; clone_size: NA
cdr3_nt: TGTGCCAGCAGCTTAGCGCAGGGTCAAAACATTCAGTACTTC; cdr3_aa: CASSLAQGQNIQYF; d_call: NA; v_call: TRBV11-1; j_call: TRBJ2-4; clone_size: NA
cdr3_nt: TGTGCCAGCAGTTCCAGCGGCAGTTTCCGGGCGCAGTTCTTC; cdr3_aa: CASSSSGSFRAQFF; d_call: NA; v_call: TRBV6-5; j_call: TRBJ2-1; clone_size: NA